These 23 T cell receptor beta chains share one sample of origin, sequenced in a study of beta chain features in type 1 diabetes (dated 2018 in TCRdb). The library was produced with the immunoSEQ multiplex PCR assay. The entire amount of isolated RNA was reverse transcribed using the High Capacity cDNA Reverse Transcription Kit, so the sequenced TCRB transcripts were expressed ones. TCRdb holds this immuneACCESS table with in-frame rearrangements only. Some clones are missing; in checked studies, unresolved V genes explain under half, and the rest has no known cause. Here the sample has about 250,000 clones; roughly 15% occur a single time. The ten largest account for more than 0.02% of the sample. Sequences were obtained from naive CD4+ T cells from blood. In light of the paper, this sample's cell subset or site label describes: true naive CD4+ T cells. Receptor source: a woman between 40 and 55 years old in good health.

The chain couples TRBV21-1 to TRBJ2-1; the table's D gene call, TRBD1, was not cross checked with the DNA. TRBV21-1 represents a pseudogene. The CDR3 loop spans 16 amino acids. CDR3 bases: TGTGCCAGCAGCAAAAGAGACAGAAGGGGCCACAATGAGCAGTTCTTC. Its protein product is CASSKRDRRGHNEQFF.

Only a few counts were recorded for this clone. This chain uses TRBV5-1 with TRBJ2-3, with TRBD2 matching 10 bases. The length of the CDR3 is 15 residues. Germline trimming cut 6 bases from V and 2 bases from J; bases unmatched to any gene: 6. The germline V gene has CDR1 SGHRS and CDR2 YFSETQ. The CDR3 DNA reads as TGCGCCAGCACCCTCGGGACTAGCGTCACAGATACGCAGTATTTT. Encoded protein: CASTLGTSVTDTQYF.

The rearrangement joins TRBV14 to TRBJ2-7, with D possibly matching TRBD1 (7 bases). The CDR3 is made up of 14 amino acids. Germline CDR1 SGHDN, CDR2 FVKESK. Deletions cut 0 bases from V and 6 bases from J, with 12 bases between. The CDR3 spells CASSQDRGDSEQYF. CDR3 DNA: TGTGCCAGCAGCCAAGACAGGGGGGATTCCGAGCAGTACTTC.

This clone showed up just a few times. The CDR3 DNA reads TGTGCCAGCAGCCCCTGGACAGGGGGCACCTACAATGAGCAGTTCTTC. Amino acid sequence: CASSPWTGGTYNEQFF. This chain links TRBV9 with TRBJ2-1; TRBD1 aligns across 11 bases. CDR1 is SGDLS and CDR2 is YYNGEE in the germline V gene. The V and J ends lost 4 bases and 2 bases, in that order; junction bases with no gene match: 5. The CDR3 is 16 amino acids.

The V and J genes are TRBV19 and TRBJ2-2; 9 nucleotides agree with TRBD1. J gave up 3 bases and V 9 bases, and 2 bases lay outside the gene matches. CDR3 length equals 13 residues. CDR1 and CDR2 from the germline V gene are LNHDA and SQIVND (reference sequence). In DNA, the CDR3 is TGTGCCAGCTGGACAGGGGACACCGGGGAGCTGTTTTTT. This sequence encodes CASWTGDTGELFF. Together with reference TRBV19 and TRBJ2-2, the CDR3 gives the full variable domain: DGGITQSPKYLFRKEGQNVTLSCEQNLNHDAMYWYRQDPGQGLRLIYYSQIVNDFQKGDIAEGYSVSREKKESFPLTVTSAQKNPTAFYLCASWTGDTGELFFGEGSRLTVL.

This clone was found a few times. This sample also contains other DNA sequences that code for the same CDR3. This chain uses TRBV5-1 with TRBJ2-3, with 10 bases fitting TRBD2. Germline CDR1 reads SGHRS; CDR2 reads YFSETQ. The CDR3 is 18 amino acids. J lost 0 bases, V lost 3 bases, and 10 bases had no gene match. CDR3 region: CASSSGLAGGSSTDTQYF. The CDR3 bases are TGCGCCAGCAGCTCCGGATTAGCGGGAGGATCTAGCACAGATACGCAGTATTTT.

This clone was seen a few times. The chain is built from TRBV14 and TRBJ2-5; no clear D. V was clipped by 5 bases and J by 2 bases, with 27 bases between them. The germline V gene has CDR1 SGHDN and CDR2 FVKESK. CDR3 size: 19 residues. The CDR3 DNA sequence: TGTGCCAGCAGCAACTACAAGAGGTCGTTTCCCCTCCCACAAGAGACCCAGTACTTC. It specifies CASSNYKRSFPLPQETQYF.

This clone came up a few times. V is TRBV4-3 and J is TRBJ2-3; 8 bases are a match to TRBD1. The CDR3 contains 17 residues. Trimming at V came to 2 bases and at J to 1 base, leaving 8 bases not matched to a gene. Germline lookup yields CDR1 LGHNA and CDR2 YSLEER. CDR3 DNA sequence: TGCGCCAGCAGCCAATTGGGCTTGGGACAGGGCACAGATACGCAGTATTTT. Its protein product is CASSQLGLGQGTDTQYF.

This clone appeared a few times. This rearrangement joins TRBV7-8 to TRBJ2-1; 10 bases are a match to TRBD2. The CDR3 has 17 amino acids. CDR1 and CDR2 from the germline V gene are SGHVS and FQNEAQ. The V gene end was trimmed by 2 bases and the J gene end by 0 bases; junction bases not matched to a gene: 4. The CDR3 here is CASSLMTSGYSYNEQFF. The CDR3 nucleotides are TGTGCCAGCAGCTTAATGACTAGCGGGTACTCCTACAATGAGCAGTTCTTC. The full variable domain, in which reference TRBV7-8 and TRBJ2-1 provide the parts outside the CDR3, is GAGVSQSPRYKVAKRGQDVALRCDPISGHVSLFWYQQALGQGPEFLTYFQNEAQLDKSGLPSDRFFAERPEGSVSTLKIQRTQQEDSAVYLCASSLMTSGYSYNEQFFGPGTRLTVL.

CDR3 residues: CASRNGGTGVRETQYF. CDR3 coding DNA: TGTGCCAGCAGAAACGGCGGGACAGGGGTTAGAGAGACCCAGTACTTC. The J gene is TRBJ2-5, the V gene TRBV2; 10 nucleotides line up with TRBD1. The germline gives CDR1 SNHLY, CDR2 FYNNEI. CDR3 length: 16 amino acids. The trim removed 6 bases at V and 4 bases at J, leaving 11 bases unmatched.

The J gene is TRBJ2-5, the V gene TRBV6-1; unclear D gene. V lost 1 base to trimming and J lost 4 bases, with 10 bases between them. The CDR3 is made up of 14 amino acids. CDR1 is MNHNS and CDR2 is SASEGT in the germline V gene. CDR3 region: CASSEVSPGETQYF. The CDR3 DNA is TGTGCCAGCAGTGAAGTATCGCCAGGAGAGACCCAGTACTTC.

This clone was detected a few times. The chain carries TRBV5-4 and TRBJ2-2, with 7 positions matching TRBD2. With 2 bases clipped from V and 6 bases from J, the junction kept 1 base outside the gene matches. The germline V gene has CDR1 SGHNT and CDR2 YYREEE (reference sequence). The CDR3 length is 13 residues. The CDR3 region is CASSLGLAGELFF. The CDR3 nucleotides read TGTGCCAGCAGCTTAGGACTAGCCGGGGAGCTGTTTTTT.

About this clone: A junction end diverges from the germline sequence, so it may reflect a read error. The chain recombines TRBV7-7 with TRBJ2-5; 13 positions agree with TRBD2. The CDR3 contains 16 residues. CDR1 and CDR2 from the germline V gene are SSHAT and FNYEAQ (reference sequence). The CDR3 loop is CASSLGTSGAQETQYF. DNA of the CDR3: TGTGCTAGCAGCTTAGGGACTAGCGGGGCCCAAGAGACCCAGTACTTC.

This clone came up a few times. The V and J genes are TRBV9 and TRBJ1-4, with D unclear. CDR3 length equals 13 residues. Germline assignment: CDR1 SGDLS and CDR2 YYNGEE. V dropped 3 bases and J dropped 8 bases, with 11 bases sitting between them. The CDR3 sequence is CASSGGPEEKLFF. The CDR3 region has the DNA TGTGCCAGCAGCGGCGGCCCGGAGGAAAAACTGTTTTTT.

J is TRBJ1-1 and V is TRBV29-1; D remains ambiguous. The CDR3 spans 14 residues. Trimming cost V 7 bases and J 6 bases, with 21 bases left between them. Per the germline V gene, CDR1 is SQVTM and CDR2 is ANQGSEA. The CDR3 DNA follows: TGCAGCGCCAGCCGGGAGATGGAGGATCCTGAAGCTTTCTTT. Translating it yields CSASREMEDPEAFF.

This clone has a handful of counts. The V gene is TRBV2, the J gene TRBJ2-5; 7 nucleotides line up with TRBD1. This CDR3 spans 15 amino acids. The germline V gene encodes CDR1 SNHLY and CDR2 FYNNEI. J was trimmed by 6 bases and V by 9 bases; bases with no gene match: 16. CDR3 DNA sequence: TGTGCCAGTACGCCCCGTGAGACAGGGTTGCAGACCCAGTACTTC. Translating gives CASTPRETGLQTQYF.

In this sample, this clone turned up a few times. Here the CDR3 DNA reads TGTGCCAGCAGTGAATTTAGCGGGGGGATTACAGAGACCCAGTACTTC. Translated: CASSEFSGGITETQYF. The V gene is TRBV2, the J gene TRBJ2-5, with TRBD2 matching over 10 bases. Trimming removed 2 bases from V and 4 bases from J; junction bases left unmatched: 7. Germline values: CDR1 SNHLY, CDR2 FYNNEI. The CDR3 spans 16 residues.

The chain carries TRBV5-1 and TRBJ2-1; perhaps TRBD2 as D (6 bases). The CDR3 extends over 16 amino acids. Germline CDR1 SGHRS, CDR2 YFSETQ. The germline V and J ends were trimmed by 4 bases and 0 bases, with 14 bases remaining between them. The CDR3 reads CASSGLSGYSYNEQFF. The CDR3 DNA reads TGCGCCAGCAGCGGACTAAGCGGTTACTCCTACAATGAGCAGTTCTTC.

The chain combines TRBV27 with TRBJ2-7; TRBD2 agrees at 10 bases. There are 15 residues in the CDR3. CDR1 and CDR2 (germline): MNHEY, SMNVEV (reference sequence). V shed 2 bases, J shed 4 bases, and the junction held 5 bases outside the gene matches. The CDR3 reads CASSLLPSGGYEQYF. For the CDR3, the DNA is TGTGCCAGCAGTTTACTCCCTAGCGGGGGTTACGAGCAGTACTTC.

This chain uses TRBV5-1 with TRBJ1-1; D is perhaps TRBD1 (5 bases). Germline assignment: CDR1 SGHRS and CDR2 YFSETQ. There are 18 residues in the CDR3. Trimming removed 1 base from V and 4 bases from J, with 23 bases in between. CDR3 DNA sequence: TGCGCCAGCAGCTTGTTGCACAGACAGCTGGGGCCAAGCACTGAAGCTTTCTTT. Translating it yields CASSLLHRQLGPSTEAFF.

This sequence joins TRBV7-9 and TRBJ1-5; D is uncertain. Germline V lookup: CDR1 SEHNR, CDR2 FQNEAQ (reference sequence). The CDR3 runs 13 residues. The V end lost 2 bases, the J end lost 4 bases, and 6 bases lay between the germline ends. CDR3 sequence reads: CASSLQRNQPQHF. CDR3 nucleotide sequence: TGTGCCAGCAGCTTACAGCGGAATCAGCCCCAGCATTTT.

The CDR3 region is CASKRETGPSLHGYTF. CDR3 DNA sequence: TGTGCCAGCAAAAGGGAGACAGGCCCATCCCTGCATGGCTACACCTTC. The chain combines TRBV9 with TRBJ1-2; weak D call: TRBD1 (6 bases). The CDR3 loop spans 16 amino acids. CDR1 and CDR2 (germline): SGDLS, YYNGEE. Trimming stripped 6 bases from V and 6 bases from J, with 24 bases between.

In this sample, this clone turned up a few times. This chain links TRBV5-4 with TRBJ1-4, with D tentatively TRBD1 (5 bases). Looked up from germline, CDR1 is SGHNT and CDR2 is YYREEE (reference sequence). This CDR3 is 14 amino acids long. V was shortened by 7 bases and J by 3 bases, with 13 bases between the two germline ends. The CDR3 nucleotides are TGTGCCAGCCAGGGCGGTGGGTCTAATGAAAAACTGTTTTTT. As protein: CASQGGGSNEKLFF.